This T cell receptor beta chain was profiled in a study of graft-versus-host responses after intestinal transplantation. Study overall: Recipients were given multivisceral, liver-intestinal, or isolated intestinal transplants. The study gave all recipients anti-thymocyte globulin induction, then tacrolimus and steroids for 2 to 3 years.

Regarding this clone: Its cognate antigen is unknown.

This CDR3 is 17 amino acids long. Unmatched junction bases numbered 7, after V lost 2 bases and J lost 3 bases. Germline V gene lookup returns CDR1 MNHEY and CDR2 SMNVEV (reference sequence). Broader study findings: Allografts from individuals with graft-donor T cell macrochimerism displayed high graft-versus-host to host-versus-graft clonal ratios. Among recipient marrow samples, GvH clones were found; some appeared first in ileum or blood.

Clones were read by immunoSEQ multiplex PCR, and TCRdb kept only the in-frame ones, dropping some. The data contain about 99,000 clones, just under 95% of them singletons. The rearrangement joins TRBV27 to TRBJ2-7; 13 nucleotides align to TRBD2. Specimen: unstimulated CD8+ T cells sorted from spleen or lymph node cells, collected before transplant. The clonotype comes from a human donor who was the organ donor for an intestinal transplant. CDR3 residues: CASSLGGTSGALYEQYF. Here the CDR3 DNA reads TGTGCCAGCAGTTTAGGCGGGACTAGCGGGGCCCTCTACGAGCAGTACTTC.